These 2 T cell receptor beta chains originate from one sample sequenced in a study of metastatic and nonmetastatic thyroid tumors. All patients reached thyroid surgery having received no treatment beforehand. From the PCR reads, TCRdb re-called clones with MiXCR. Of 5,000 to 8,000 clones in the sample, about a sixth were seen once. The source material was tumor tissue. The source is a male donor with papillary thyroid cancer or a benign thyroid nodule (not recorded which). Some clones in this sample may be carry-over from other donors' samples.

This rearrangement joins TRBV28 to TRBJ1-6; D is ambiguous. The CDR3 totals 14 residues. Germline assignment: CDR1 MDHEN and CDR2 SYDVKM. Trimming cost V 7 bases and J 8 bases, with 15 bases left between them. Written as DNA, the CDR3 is TGTGCCAGCATTTGGTCGGGAAATCATTCACCCCTCCACTTT. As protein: CASIWSGNHSPLHF.

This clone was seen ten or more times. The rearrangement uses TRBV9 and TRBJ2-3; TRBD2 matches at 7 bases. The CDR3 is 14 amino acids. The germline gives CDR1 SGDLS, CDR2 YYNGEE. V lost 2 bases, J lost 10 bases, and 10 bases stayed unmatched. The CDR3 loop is CASSVWGGGEAQYF. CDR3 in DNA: TGTGCCAGCAGCGTTTGGGGGGGAGGAGAAGCGCAGTATTTT.